The source of this TCR beta chain is a study of blood T cell repertoires in COVID-19. Overall study: Donors in the United States, Italy and Spain gave samples during acute or convalescent COVID-19.

Those enrolled in Seattle joined during active infection and were followed longitudinally afterward. The CDR3 loop spans 14 amino acids. Per the germline V gene, CDR1 is MNHEY and CDR2 is SVGAGI. Trimming removed 2 bases from V and 6 bases from J, with 10 bases in between. Sequencing was performed with immunoSEQ multiplex PCR; in TCRdb, only in-frame clones are kept and a portion is missing. The sample contains roughly 340,000 clones, 88% of which appear only once. The chain joins TRBV6-5 to TRBJ2-2; D gene unclear. The sequence was obtained from a woman in her seventies with COVID-19, enrolled during active disease. Sequencing was done on a sample of peripheral blood. The CDR3 nucleotides read TGTGCCAGCAGTTACCTGGCAACCCCCGGGGAGCTGTTTTTT. Protein sequence: CASSYLATPGELFF.